The sequence of this TCR beta chain was determined in a study of siplizumab effects on memory and regulatory T cells. The CDR3 is 15 residues long. V shed 5 bases, J shed 1 base, and the junction held 8 bases outside the gene matches. Germline values: CDR1 SGHTA, CDR2 FQGTGA. A note on this clone: Antigen specificity is unknown.

Study-wide points: Reactions containing siplizumab showed mappable alloreactive CD4+ clones averaging 68.8% Treg-derived, versus 25% to 30% in controls. A major contribution to the alloresponse seemed to be made by naive T cells, which seemed more diverse than memory cells. The drug siplizumab significantly decreased the alloreactive sequences that could be traced to unstimulated CD4+ memory cells.

Per sample, the assay covered 85,000 to 100,000 TCR templates. This table comes from immunoSEQ multiplex PCR, and its TCRdb copy is limited to in-frame clones, with some not included. The table lists approximately 50,000 clones, about 94% of them singletons. Material for sequencing was CD8+ T cells sorted from blood. This TCR derives from a human donor in good health. The rearrangement joins TRBV7-3 to TRBJ2-7; 7 bases align to TRBD1. The CDR3 here is CASSVFPGQSYEQYF. The CDR3 DNA is TGTGCCAGCAGCGTGTTTCCGGGACAGTCCTACGAGCAGTACTTC.